This T cell receptor beta chain was captured in a study of blood T cell repertoires in COVID-19. Profiled with immunoSEQ multiplex PCR; TCRdb holds only in-frame clones, not every one. The sample shows hundreds of thousands of clones, 89% of them seen only once. The clonotype originates from a woman aged 55 to 70 with acute or convalescent COVID-19. The sample taken for sequencing was peripheral blood.

The CDR3 here is CASSPITGAPANTQYF. The CDR3, as DNA: TGTGCCAGTAGCCCGATAACAGGGGCCCCGGCGAATACGCAGTATTTT. The chain recombines TRBV19 with TRBJ2-3, with 7 bases lining up with TRBD1. V dropped 6 bases and J dropped 7; count of bases not matched to a gene: 16. Germline CDR1 is LNHDA and CDR2 is SQIVND (reference sequence). The CDR3 is 16 amino acids.